This record concerns one TCR beta chain sequence. This entry belongs to a study of blood T cell repertoires in COVID-19. Study context: COVID-19 samples from acute and convalescent phases originated in the United States, Italy and Spain. In each case, the material was cDNA or gDNA derived from T cells, B-cell-depleted T cells, or PBMCs.

Losses at the gene ends were 10 bases for V and 5 bases for J; bases not matched to a gene: 14. Germline V gene lookup returns CDR1 SGHAT and CDR2 FQNNGV. The CDR3 has 16 amino acids. Per the original methods: It was from reference gene primer amplification that nucleated cell counts were estimated. The repertoire was sequenced with immunoSEQ multiplex PCR; TCRdb's copy has only in-frame clones and lacks some. V, J and clone size are those of that table, while D and trimming were read from the DNA. The table records approximately 300,000 clones, about 90% of them present only once. The V call is TRBV11-2, the J call TRBJ2-1; 10 bases line up with TRBD2. Sequencing used peripheral blood. The sequence was obtained from a woman in her 40s with acute or convalescent COVID-19. This CDR3 is CATSQSRGLANNEQFF. In DNA form, the CDR3 reads TGTGCCACCTCACAAAGCAGGGGACTAGCGAACAATGAGCAGTTCTTC.